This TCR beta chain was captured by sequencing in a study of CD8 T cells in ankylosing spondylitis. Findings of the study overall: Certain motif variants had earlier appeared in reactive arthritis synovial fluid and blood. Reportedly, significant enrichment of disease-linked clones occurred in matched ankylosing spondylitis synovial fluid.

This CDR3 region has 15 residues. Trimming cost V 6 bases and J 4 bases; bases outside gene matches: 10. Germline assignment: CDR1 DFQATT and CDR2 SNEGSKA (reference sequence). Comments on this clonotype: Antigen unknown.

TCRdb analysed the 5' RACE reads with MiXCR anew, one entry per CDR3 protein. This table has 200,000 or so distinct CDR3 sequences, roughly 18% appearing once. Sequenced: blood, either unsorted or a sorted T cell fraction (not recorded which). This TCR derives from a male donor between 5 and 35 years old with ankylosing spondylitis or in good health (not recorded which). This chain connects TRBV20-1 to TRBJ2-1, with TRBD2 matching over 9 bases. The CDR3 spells CSATAGTSFYNEQFF. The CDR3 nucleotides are TGCAGTGCAACAGCTGGGACTAGCTTTTACAATGAGCAGTTCTTC.